This TCR beta chain is from a study of blood T cell repertoires in COVID-19. As for the study in general: T cells, B-cell-depleted T cells, or PBMCs supplied cDNA or gDNA.

Sequenced by immunoSEQ multiplex PCR; TCRdb stores in-frame clones only, minus some. The sample carries 200,000 to 250,000 clones, approximately 90% recorded once. The CDR3 is 19 residues long. Sequenced input: peripheral blood. V is TRBV21-1 and J is TRBJ1-1. TRBV21-1 constitutes a pseudogene. This clonotype originated in a young man who had recovered from COVID-19. The CDR3 protein is CASSKERLTMGGNKTEAFF. The CDR3 DNA sequence: TGTGCCAGCAGCAAAGAAAGACTGACGATGGGAGGGAATAAAACTGAAGCTTTCTTT.